These 20 T cell receptor beta chains share one sample of origin, sequenced in a study of T cell repertoires in cytomegalovirus infection. TCRdb re-analysed the reads in MiXCR, keeping a single row per CDR3 protein. There are around 710,000 distinct CDR3 sequences in the sample; under 35% occur only once, and roughly 14% lies in the top ten. What these receptors recognize is not known. The source material was cultured CD8+ T cells from PBMCs, sampled from culture after CMV antigen stimulation. The receptors originated from a human donor in good health (CMV status not recorded). Some clones in this sample may be carry-over from other donors' samples.

This clonotype was detected a few times. The chain is built from TRBV11-1 and TRBJ1-3; the D is unclear. In germline, CDR1 is SGHAT, CDR2 FQDESV (reference sequence). The CDR3 is made up of 16 amino acids. The V end was cut by 5 bases, the J end by 0 bases, with 14 bases between. In DNA, the CDR3 is TGTGCCAGCAGCAGATTGGGATTCTTCTCTGGAAACACCATATATTTT. Residues: CASSRLGFFSGNTIYF.

The table lists this clonotype with a few counts. The V and J genes are TRBV14 and TRBJ2-7; weak D call: TRBD1 (6 bases). CDR1 and CDR2 from the germline V gene are SGHDN and FVKESK. V lost 4 bases to trimming and J lost 6 bases, with 10 bases between them. The CDR3 consists of 12 residues. In DNA form, the CDR3 reads TGTGCCAGCAGCCCGACAGGTGGCGAGCAGTACTTC. This sequence encodes CASSPTGGEQYF.

This clonotype has just a few counts. The chain uses TRBV19 and TRBJ2-1; D gene ambiguous. Per germline, CDR1 LNHDA and CDR2 SQIVND (reference sequence). The CDR3 runs to 14 residues. Trimming left V 3 bases short and J 0 bases short, with 6 bases between. CDR3 nucleotides: TGTGCCAGTAGTATTAGCATCTCCTACAATGAGCAGTTCTTC. It is translated as CASSISISYNEQFF.

J is TRBJ1-1 and V is TRBV20-1, with D perhaps matching TRBD1 (5 bases). The CDR3 runs to 14 residues. From germline, CDR1 is DFQATT and CDR2 SNEGSKA (reference sequence). The V and J ends lost 1 base and 3 bases respectively, with 12 bases between them. CDR3 sequence: CSARVFRVYTEAFF. The CDR3 nucleotides read TGCAGTGCTAGAGTTTTCAGGGTTTACACTGAAGCTTTCTTT.

V usage is TRBV6-5 and J usage is TRBJ2-7; weak D call: TRBD1 (5 bases). CDR1 and CDR2 from the germline V gene are MNHEY and SVGAGI. Trimming removed 0 bases at V and 6 bases at J, with 9 bases between. The CDR3 consists of 13 residues. The CDR3, as DNA: TGTGCCAGCAGTTACTCCAGGCAGGGCGAGCAGTACGTC. It translates to CASSYSRQGEQYV.

This clonotype appeared a few times. The chain links TRBV6-1 to TRBJ2-5, with 7 bases matching TRBD2. The CDR3 sequence is 16 residues long. Germline trimming cut 1 base from V and 4 bases from J; bases unmatched to any gene: 9. Germline assignment: CDR1 MNHNS and CDR2 SASEGT. The CDR3 is CASSEDRFGEGETQYF. CDR3 bases: TGTGCCAGCAGTGAAGATCGGTTCGGGGAGGGAGAGACCCAGTACTTC.

For the CDR3, the DNA is TGTGCCAGCAGTCTCTATCCGGGACAGGGCCCGAAGAACACTGAAGCTTTCTTT. Protein product: CASSLYPGQGPKNTEAFF. V is TRBV27 and J is TRBJ1-1; 9 nucleotides line up with TRBD1. Germline CDR1 MNHEY, CDR2 SMNVEV (reference sequence). The CDR3 is 18 residues long. Losses at the gene ends were 5 bases for V and 1 base for J; bases not matched to a gene: 14.

V usage is TRBV4-1 and J usage is TRBJ2-5; 9 nucleotides match TRBD2. This CDR3 contains 16 residues. Germline V gene sequence: CDR1 MGHRA, CDR2 YSYEKL. Trimming took 3 bases from V and 5 from J; bases not matched to a gene: 10. In DNA form, the CDR3 reads TGCGCCAGCAGCCATGGCGGGGGGGCCTTGGGGGAGACCCAGTACTTC. This translates into CASSHGGGALGETQYF.

Only a few counts were recorded for this clonotype. The chain is built from TRBV28 and TRBJ2-7, with D maybe TRBD1 (6 bases). Trimming took off 4 bases at V and 0 bases at J, with 16 bases between the two ends. Germline CDR1 MDHEN, CDR2 SYDVKM. The CDR3 has 16 amino acids. The CDR3 loop is CASSSSVSDSSYEQYV. The CDR3, as DNA: TGTGCCAGCAGTTCCTCCGTCTCGGACAGCTCCTACGAGCAGTACGTC.

This sequence joins TRBV5-6 and TRBJ2-5; D is ambiguous. Per germline, CDR1 SGHDT and CDR2 YYEEEE. The V gene lost 7 bases and the J gene lost 3 bases, with 10 bases spanning the gap. The CDR3 sequence is 12 residues long. The CDR3 is CASGPDEETQYF. The CDR3 bases are TGTGCCAGCGGACCAGATGAAGAGACCCAGTACTTC.

The gene calls are TRBV7-9 and TRBJ1-2; 9 nucleotides match TRBD1. The germline gives CDR1 SEHNR, CDR2 FQNEAQ (reference sequence). The CDR3 is 17 residues long. J gave up 3 bases and V 1 base, and 9 bases lay outside the gene matches. DNA of the CDR3: TGTGCCAGCAGCTTAGTGGGGACAGGGTTTGGGGACTATGGCTACACCTTC. As protein: CASSLVGTGFGDYGYTF. Together with reference TRBV7-9 and TRBJ1-2, the CDR3 gives the full variable domain: DTGVSQNPRHKITKRGQNVTFRCDPISEHNRLYWYRQTLGQGPEFLTYFQNEAQLEKSRLLSDRFSAERPKGSFSTLEIQRTEQGDSAMYLCASSLVGTGFGDYGYTFGSGTRLTVV.

Only a few counts were recorded for this clonotype. The chain links TRBV24-1 to TRBJ2-5, with D uncertain. Trimming took off 0 bases at V and 4 bases at J, with 8 bases between the two ends. CDR1 and CDR2 (germline): KGHDR, SFDVKD. This CDR3 contains 14 residues. The chain's CDR3 is CATSDLRAPETQYF. Here the CDR3 DNA reads TGTGCCACCAGTGATTTGCGTGCTCCAGAGACCCAGTACTTC.

J is TRBJ1-2 and V is TRBV5-4, with 7 nucleotides matching TRBD1. CDR1 is SGHNT and CDR2 is YYREEE in the germline V gene (reference sequence). The CDR3 spans 12 residues. The V segment lost 6 bases and the J segment 7 bases; nucleotides outside the gene matches: 6. The CDR3 bases are TGTGCCAGCACGGCAGGGGGACCTGGCTACACCTTC. Translated: CASTAGGPGYTF.

This clonotype was counted between two and nine times. J is TRBJ1-1 and V is TRBV3-1; D is uncertain. Germline V CDR1 and CDR2: LGHDT, YNNKEL (reference sequence). The CDR3 is made up of 14 amino acids. The V end lost 0 bases, the J end lost 1 base, and 6 bases lay between the germline ends. The CDR3 nucleotides are TGTGCCAGCAGCCAAGAGTGGGAGAACACTGAAGCTTTCTTT. Its protein product is CASSQEWENTEAFF.

There are a few counts of this clonotype. V and J are TRBV27 and TRBJ2-3; D perhaps matches TRBD1 (6 bases). The germline V gene encodes CDR1 MNHEY and CDR2 SMNVEV (reference sequence). The CDR3 runs 18 residues. V dropped 5 bases and J dropped 5 bases, with 26 bases sitting between them. In DNA, the CDR3 is TGTGCCAGCAGTCCACCCCATTTGCGCAGGGGAAGGGAAGATACGCAGTATTTT. Protein sequence: CASSPPHLRRGREDTQYF.

The chain joins TRBV7-9 to TRBJ2-2, with D hard to call. The germline V and J ends were trimmed by 3 bases and 6 bases, with 14 bases remaining between them. The CDR3 loop spans 15 amino acids. In germline, CDR1 is SEHNR, CDR2 FQNEAQ (reference sequence). In DNA, the CDR3 is TGTGCCAGCAGCTTTCCGGGCCTGGGGTCCGGGGAGCTGTTTTTT. Its protein product is CASSFPGLGSGELFF.

With respect to this clonotype: A much larger clone is a single base away; this may be a read error. The chain combines TRBV12-3 or TRBV12-4 with TRBJ2-1; D unresolved. The CDR3 is made up of 14 amino acids. Trimming shortened V by 4 bases and J by 3 bases, and 10 bases separated the two germline ends. The CDR3 sequence is CASSSSPLYNEQFF. The CDR3 nucleotides read TGTGCCAGCAGTTCATCCCCGCTCTACAATGAGCAGTTCTTC.

The CDR3 sequence: CASSEAEGRGGDTQYF. CDR3 sequence (DNA): TGTGCCAGCAGTGAAGCAGAGGGCCGAGGAGGAGATACGCAGTATTTT. This chain connects TRBV6-1 to TRBJ2-3; maybe TRBD2 (5 bases). V dropped 0 bases and J dropped 5 bases, with 15 bases sitting between them. This CDR3 spans 16 amino acids. The germline gives CDR1 MNHNS, CDR2 SASEGT.

This clonotype was observed a handful of times. The chain has TRBV6-2 or TRBV6-3 and TRBJ2-1; 12 bases are shared with TRBD2. This CDR3 comprises 16 residues. V was clipped by 6 bases and J by 4 bases; unmatched bases: 7. Germline V gives CDR1 MNHEY, CDR2 SVGEGT. CDR3 DNA sequence: TGTGCCAGCAGATACCTAGCGGGGGGGCTGTACAATGAGCAGTTCTTC. Amino acid sequence: CASRYLAGGLYNEQFF.

This clonotype was recorded a few times. This chain's CDR3 is CASSVVGLSTDTQYF. As DNA, the CDR3 is TGTGCCAGCAGTGTTGTGGGTCTTAGCACAGATACGCAGTATTTT. The genes are TRBV2 and TRBJ2-3; D is unclear. The length of the CDR3 is 15 residues. The ends were cut back, 4 bases at V and 0 bases at J, with 11 bases in the middle. Germline assignment: CDR1 SNHLY and CDR2 FYNNEI.